Listed below are T cell receptor beta chains from one sample, sequenced in a study of blood T cell repertoires in COVID-19. The table came from immunoSEQ multiplex PCR; TCRdb's copy has only in-frame clones and leaves some out. The sample includes about 180,000 clones, about 82% seen only once; the top ten take 7% to 10%. Sequenced material: PBMCs or T cells enriched from blood (not recorded which). The receptors originated from a woman in her thirties who had recovered from COVID-19. Both conserved end residues are part of each CDR3. A D gene is named only where the DNA matches it firmly.

>TRBV13|TRBJ1-1|-
CASRTRGGLNTEAFF
>TRBV21-1|TRBJ2-7|-
CASSKGQLAGPKYEQYF
>TRBV10-3|TRBJ2-2|TRBD1
CATLDRDKNTGELFF
>TRBV2|TRBJ2-5|-
CASSVDNQETQYF
>TRBV12-3/TRBV12-4|TRBJ1-1|-
CASSSGVETEAFF
>TRBV28|TRBJ2-1|TRBD2
CASSEGLAGGLYNEQFF
>TRBV2|TRBJ2-7|-
CASRVINEQYF
>TRBV25-1|TRBJ2-1|-
CASSEYGTSQGLFNEQFF
>TRBV2|TRBJ2-5|-
CASLEREETQYF
>TRBV7-8|TRBJ2-3|-
CASSFAGVADTQYF
>TRBV11-3|TRBJ2-1|TRBD2
CASSSAPGTSDYNEQFF
>TRBV28|TRBJ2-7|-
CASSSPLTGVRGEQYF
>TRBV28|TRBJ2-1|-
CASSKPSLRSVSYNEQFF
>TRBV5-1|TRBJ1-5|-
CASSLLRNRVNQPQHF
>TRBV6-5|TRBJ2-3|-
CAGGWAGTLDTQYF
>TRBV27|TRBJ2-7|-
CASSLFQGPYEQYF
>TRBV28|TRBJ2-7|TRBD1
CASSSGQGAYEQYF
>TRBV18|TRBJ1-2|-
CASSSSTQGYGYTF
>TRBV28|TRBJ2-2|TRBD2
CASSLGGRAYTGELFF
>TRBV28|TRBJ1-5|-
CASSSSGVGQPQHF
>TRBV28|TRBJ2-1|TRBD2
CASSSRGLADHYNEQFF
>TRBV27|TRBJ2-7|-
CASSLLEAPDEQYF
>TRBV5-6|TRBJ1-1|TRBD1
CASSYLDRPETEAFF
>TRBV13|TRBJ2-7|TRBD2
CASSLLAGDAEQYF
>TRBV23-1|TRBJ2-1|TRBD1
CASPFKGDRGSNNEQFF
>TRBV29-1|TRBJ2-2|TRBD1
CSVKRPGQETGELFF
>TRBV20-1|TRBJ2-1|-
CSASGDLGNEQFF
>TRBV27|TRBJ2-3|TRBD2
CASSLGREGPDTQYF
>TRBV29-1|TRBJ1-1|-
CSVETGTTSRRAFF
>TRBV18|TRBJ1-4|-
CASSPNRNEKLFF
>TRBV7-8|TRBJ1-4|-
CASSKGGTNEKLFF
>TRBV5-4|TRBJ2-7|-
CASSSSYEQYF
>TRBV7-6|TRBJ2-1|TRBD2
CASSRLASGMNEQFF
>TRBV7-8|TRBJ2-7|-
CASSYGQGNEQYF
>TRBV18|TRBJ1-1|TRBD1
CASSPDRDTEAFF
>TRBV7-9|TRBJ2-3|-
CASSPEADTQYF
>TRBV5-4|TRBJ1-3|-
CASSYRDSGNTIYF
>TRBV28|TRBJ2-1|-
CASSLRGYNEQFF
>TRBV5-1|TRBJ2-7|TRBD2
CASSLAASGSYEQYF
>TRBV29-1|TRBJ2-5|TRBD1
CSVTQGAGTQYF
>TRBV6-5|TRBJ1-2|TRBD1
CASSYHRGRDAGYTF
>TRBV24-1|TRBJ2-5|-
CATSSGQGYQETQYF
>TRBV12-2|TRBJ1-1|-
CASRSVPGTGGDPNTEAFF
>TRBV5-5|TRBJ2-3|-
CASSLGGASTDTQYF
>TRBV28|TRBJ2-1|TRBD2
CASSGTSGNYNEQFF
>TRBV7-9|TRBJ1-2|-
CASSFDSGYGYTF
>TRBV7-2|TRBJ2-5|TRBD1
CASSSDRGRWGRETQYF
>TRBV19|TRBJ2-5|-
CASSSGQSYQETQYF
>TRBV5-6|TRBJ2-7|-
CASSPGGGASSYEQYF
>TRBV18|TRBJ2-5|TRBD1
CASSPQRDREYQETQYF
>TRBV5-6|TRBJ1-3|-
CASSRLDTFSGNTIYF
>TRBV27|TRBJ2-7|TRBD1
CASSRDRAYEQYF
>TRBV4-1|TRBJ2-7|TRBD2
CASSQDWRETAYEQYF
>TRBV30|TRBJ1-6|-
CAWRGDKLSYSPLHF
>TRBV4-1|TRBJ2-7|-
CASSQDTEETSYEQYF
>TRBV7-2|TRBJ2-7|TRBD2
CASSPTSGTDYEQYF
>TRBV10-3|TRBJ1-4|-
CAISEHRGEKLFF
>TRBV25-1|TRBJ1-4|TRBD1
CASSETGGDEKLFF